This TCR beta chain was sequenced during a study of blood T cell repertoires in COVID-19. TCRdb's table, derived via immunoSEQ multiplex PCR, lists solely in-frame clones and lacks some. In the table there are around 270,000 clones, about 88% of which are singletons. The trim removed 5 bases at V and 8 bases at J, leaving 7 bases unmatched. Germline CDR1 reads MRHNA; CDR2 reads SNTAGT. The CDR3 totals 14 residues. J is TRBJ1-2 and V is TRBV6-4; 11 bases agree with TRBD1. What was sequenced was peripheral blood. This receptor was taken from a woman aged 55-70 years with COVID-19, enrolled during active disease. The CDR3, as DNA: TGTGCCAGCAGTCCGGGACAGGGGGTTTTAGGCTACACCTTC. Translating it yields CASSPGQGVLGYTF.